A single T cell receptor beta chain is shown here with its context. The sample is drawn from a study of T cell changes during pregnancy in multiple sclerosis. Germline V gene lookup returns CDR1 SEHNR and CDR2 FQNEAQ (reference sequence). With V trimmed by 3 bases and J by 8 bases, 6 bases remained unmatched. The CDR3 is made up of 16 amino acids. The table came from immunoSEQ multiplex PCR; TCRdb's copy has only in-frame clones and leaves some out. The sample contains about 64,000 clones, 90% of which appear only once. The specimen was peripheral blood, collected in the third trimester of pregnancy. The sequence was collected from a female donor in good health, enrolled as a control in a pregnancy study. V gene TRBV7-9 combines with J gene TRBJ2-1; the match to TRBD2 covers 14 bases. Here the CDR3 DNA reads TGTGCCAGCAGCTTGGGACTAGCGGGGGTTTGGGATGAGCAGTTCTTC. Protein sequence: CASSLGLAGVWDEQFF.